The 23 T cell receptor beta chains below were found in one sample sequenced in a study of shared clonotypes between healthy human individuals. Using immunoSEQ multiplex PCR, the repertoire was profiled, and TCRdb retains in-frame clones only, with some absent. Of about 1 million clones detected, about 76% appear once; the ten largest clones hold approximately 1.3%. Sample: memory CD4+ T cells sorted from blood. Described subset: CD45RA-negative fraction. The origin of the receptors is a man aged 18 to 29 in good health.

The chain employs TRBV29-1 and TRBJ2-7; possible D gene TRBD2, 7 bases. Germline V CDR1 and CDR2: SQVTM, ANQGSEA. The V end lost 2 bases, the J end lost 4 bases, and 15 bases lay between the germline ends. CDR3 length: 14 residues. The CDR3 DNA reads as TGCAGCGTTGAATATTGGGAGGGGGGGTACGAGCAGTACTTC. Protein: CSVEYWEGGYEQYF.

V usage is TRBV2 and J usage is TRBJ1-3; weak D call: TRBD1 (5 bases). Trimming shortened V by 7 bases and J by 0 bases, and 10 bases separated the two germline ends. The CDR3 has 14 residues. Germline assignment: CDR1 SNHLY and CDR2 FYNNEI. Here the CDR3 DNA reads TGTGCCAGCACGGGGGGTTTCTCTGGAAACACCATATATTTT. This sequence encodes CASTGGFSGNTIYF.

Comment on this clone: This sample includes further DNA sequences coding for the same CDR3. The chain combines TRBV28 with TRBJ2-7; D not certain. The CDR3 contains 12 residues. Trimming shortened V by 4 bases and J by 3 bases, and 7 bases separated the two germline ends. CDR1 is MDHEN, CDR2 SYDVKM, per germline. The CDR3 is CASSSRSYEQYF. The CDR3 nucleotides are TGTGCCAGCAGTTCCAGGAGCTACGAGCAGTACTTC.

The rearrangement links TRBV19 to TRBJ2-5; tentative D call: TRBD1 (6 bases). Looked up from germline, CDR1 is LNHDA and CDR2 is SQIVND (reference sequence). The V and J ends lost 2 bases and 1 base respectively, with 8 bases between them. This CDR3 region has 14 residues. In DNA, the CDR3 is TGTGCCAGTAGTATACGGACAGTCCAAGAGACCCAGTACTTC. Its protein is CASSIRTVQETQYF.

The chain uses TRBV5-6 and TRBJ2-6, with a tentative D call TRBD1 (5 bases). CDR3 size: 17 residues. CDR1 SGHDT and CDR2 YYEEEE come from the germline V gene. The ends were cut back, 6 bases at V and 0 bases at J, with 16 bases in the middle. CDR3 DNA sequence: TGTGCCAGCAACCCGTTAGGGGCCCCCTCTGGGGCCAACGTCCTGACTTTC. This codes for CASNPLGAPSGANVLTF.

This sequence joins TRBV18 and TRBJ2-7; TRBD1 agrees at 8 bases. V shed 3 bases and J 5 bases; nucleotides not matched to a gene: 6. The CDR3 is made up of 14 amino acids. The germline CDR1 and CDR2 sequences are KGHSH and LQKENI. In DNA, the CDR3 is TGTGCCAGCTCACCCGGGACAGGCCCGAACGAGCAGTACTTC. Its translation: CASSPGTGPNEQYF.

The CDR3 coding sequence is TGCAGCGGCCGACAGGGTACGATGAACACTGAAGCTTTCTTT. Its protein is CSGRQGTMNTEAFF. The rearrangement joins TRBV29-1 to TRBJ1-1, with TRBD1 identical over 7 bases. CDR1 and CDR2 from the germline V gene are SQVTM and ANQGSEA. V shed 7 bases and J 0 bases; nucleotides not matched to a gene: 8. The CDR3 has 14 residues.

DNA of the CDR3: TGTGCTAGTGGTTTGTCTGGGACCTGGGCCAACGTCCTGACTTTC. Translated: CASGLSGTWANVLTF. The chain is built from TRBV12-5 and TRBJ2-6; perhaps D is TRBD1 or TRBD2 (5 bases each). The CDR3 has 15 amino acids. V was clipped by 2 bases and J by 5 bases, with 10 bases between them. CDR1 is LGHNT and CDR2 is FRNRAP in the germline V gene.

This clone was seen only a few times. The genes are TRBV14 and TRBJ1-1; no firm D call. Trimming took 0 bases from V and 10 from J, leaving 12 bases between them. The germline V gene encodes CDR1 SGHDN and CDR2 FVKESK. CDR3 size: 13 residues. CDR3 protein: CASSQESWIRAFF. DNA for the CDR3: TGTGCCAGCAGCCAAGAGTCCTGGATAAGAGCTTTCTTT. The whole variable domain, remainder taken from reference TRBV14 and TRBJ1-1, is EAGVTQFPSHSVIEKGQTVTLRCDPISGHDNLYWYRRVMGKEIKFLLHFVKESKQDESGMPNNRFLAERTGGTYSTLKVQPAELEDSGVYFCASSQESWIRAFFGQGTRLTVV.

The CDR3 nucleotides are TGTGCCAGCAGGATGGGACTAGCGGGAGGGAGCTCCTACAATGAGCAGTTCTTC. Translated: CASRMGLAGGSSYNEQFF. This chain connects TRBV5-4 to TRBJ2-1, with 16 bases matching TRBD2. Germline CDR1 reads SGHNT; CDR2 reads YYREEE (reference sequence). The CDR3 contains 18 residues. The V segment lost 5 bases and the J segment 0 bases; nucleotides outside the gene matches: 5.

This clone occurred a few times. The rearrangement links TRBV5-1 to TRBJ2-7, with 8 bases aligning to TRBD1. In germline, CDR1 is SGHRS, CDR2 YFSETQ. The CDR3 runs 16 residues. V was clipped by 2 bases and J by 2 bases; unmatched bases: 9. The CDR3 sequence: CASSFRTGTGTYEQYF. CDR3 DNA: TGCGCCAGCAGCTTCAGGACCGGGACAGGTACCTACGAGCAGTACTTC.

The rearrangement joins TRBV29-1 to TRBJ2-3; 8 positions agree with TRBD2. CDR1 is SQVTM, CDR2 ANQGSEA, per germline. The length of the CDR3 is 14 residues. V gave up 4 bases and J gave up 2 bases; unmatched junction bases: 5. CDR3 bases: TGCAGCGTTGGCGGACTAGCCTCCACAGATACGCAGTATTTT. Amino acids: CSVGGLASTDTQYF.

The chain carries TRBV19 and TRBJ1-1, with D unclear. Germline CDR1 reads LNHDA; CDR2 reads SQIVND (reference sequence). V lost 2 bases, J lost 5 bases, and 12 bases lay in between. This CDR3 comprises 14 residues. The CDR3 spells CASSISMTPTEAFF. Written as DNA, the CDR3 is TGTGCCAGTAGTATATCAATGACCCCAACTGAAGCTTTCTTT. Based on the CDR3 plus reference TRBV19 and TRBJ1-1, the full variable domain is DGGITQSPKYLFRKEGQNVTLSCEQNLNHDAMYWYRQDPGQGLRLIYYSQIVNDFQKGDIAEGYSVSREKKESFPLTVTSAQKNPTAFYLCASSISMTPTEAFFGQGTRLTVV.

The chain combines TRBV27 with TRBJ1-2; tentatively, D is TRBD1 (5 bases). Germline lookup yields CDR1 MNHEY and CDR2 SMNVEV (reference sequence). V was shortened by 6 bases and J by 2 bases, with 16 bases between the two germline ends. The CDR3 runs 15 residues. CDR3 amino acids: CASRPGLLSNYGYTF. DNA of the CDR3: TGTGCCAGCAGACCGGGACTTCTTTCGAACTATGGCTACACCTTC.

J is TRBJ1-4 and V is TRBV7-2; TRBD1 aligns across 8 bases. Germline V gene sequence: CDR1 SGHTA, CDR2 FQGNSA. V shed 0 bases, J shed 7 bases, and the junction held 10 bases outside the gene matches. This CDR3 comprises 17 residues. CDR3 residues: CASSLAGGRGRSEKLFF. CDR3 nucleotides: TGTGCCAGCAGCTTAGCGGGCGGCAGGGGGCGGTCTGAAAAACTGTTTTTT.

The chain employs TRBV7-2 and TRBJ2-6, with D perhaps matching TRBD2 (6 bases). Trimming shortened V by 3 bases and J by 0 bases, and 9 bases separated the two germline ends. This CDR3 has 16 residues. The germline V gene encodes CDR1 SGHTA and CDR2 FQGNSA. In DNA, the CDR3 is TGTGCCAGCAGCTTGGGACTTTTCTCTGGGGCCAACGTCCTGACTTTC. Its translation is CASSLGLFSGANVLTF.

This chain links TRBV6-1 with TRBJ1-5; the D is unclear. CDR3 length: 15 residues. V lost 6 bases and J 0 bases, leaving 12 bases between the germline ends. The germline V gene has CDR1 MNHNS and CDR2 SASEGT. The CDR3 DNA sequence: TGTGCCAGCAGCGGCACAGAATTTAGCAATCAGCCCCAGCATTTT. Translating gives CASSGTEFSNQPQHF.

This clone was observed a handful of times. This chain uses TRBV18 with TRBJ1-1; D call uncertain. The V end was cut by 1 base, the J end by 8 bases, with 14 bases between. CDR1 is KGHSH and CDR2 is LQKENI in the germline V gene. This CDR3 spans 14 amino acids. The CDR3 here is CASSPRESAGEAFF. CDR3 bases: TGTGCCAGCTCACCACGGGAGAGTGCGGGGGAAGCTTTCTTT.

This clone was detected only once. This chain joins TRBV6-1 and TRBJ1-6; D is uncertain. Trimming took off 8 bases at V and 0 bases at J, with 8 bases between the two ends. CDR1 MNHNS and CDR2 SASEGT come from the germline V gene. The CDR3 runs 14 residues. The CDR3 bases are TGTGCCAGCTTCCCGAGCTCCTATAATTCACCCCTCCACTTT. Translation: CASFPSSYNSPLHF.

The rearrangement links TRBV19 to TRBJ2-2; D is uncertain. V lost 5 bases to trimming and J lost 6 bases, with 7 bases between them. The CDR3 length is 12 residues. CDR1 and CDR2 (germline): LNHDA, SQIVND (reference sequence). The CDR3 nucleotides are TGTGCCAGTAGTCCTCCTCCCGGGGAGCTGTTTTTT. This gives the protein CASSPPPGELFF. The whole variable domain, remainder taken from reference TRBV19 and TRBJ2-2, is DGGITQSPKYLFRKEGQNVTLSCEQNLNHDAMYWYRQDPGQGLRLIYYSQIVNDFQKGDIAEGYSVSREKKESFPLTVTSAQKNPTAFYLCASSPPPGELFFGEGSRLTVL.

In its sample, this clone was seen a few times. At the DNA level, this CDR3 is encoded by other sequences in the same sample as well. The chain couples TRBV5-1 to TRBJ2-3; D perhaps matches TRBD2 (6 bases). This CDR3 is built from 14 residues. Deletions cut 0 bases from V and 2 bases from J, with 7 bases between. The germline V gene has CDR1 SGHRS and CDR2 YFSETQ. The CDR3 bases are TGCGCCAGCAGCTTGGCTAGCGTCACAGATACGCAGTATTTT. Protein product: CASSLASVTDTQYF.

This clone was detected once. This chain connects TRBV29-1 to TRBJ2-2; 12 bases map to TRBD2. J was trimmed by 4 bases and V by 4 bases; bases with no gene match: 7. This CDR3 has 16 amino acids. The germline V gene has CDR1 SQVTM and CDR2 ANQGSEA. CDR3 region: CSVGLAGAVATGELFF. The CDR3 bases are TGCAGCGTTGGACTAGCGGGGGCAGTGGCCACCGGGGAGCTGTTTTTT.

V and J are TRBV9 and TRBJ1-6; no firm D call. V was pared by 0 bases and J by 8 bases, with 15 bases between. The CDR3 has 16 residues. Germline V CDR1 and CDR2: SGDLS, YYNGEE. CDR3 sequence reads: CASSVGATPGDSPLHF. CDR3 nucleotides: TGTGCCAGCAGCGTAGGGGCAACGCCTGGAGATTCACCCCTCCACTTT.